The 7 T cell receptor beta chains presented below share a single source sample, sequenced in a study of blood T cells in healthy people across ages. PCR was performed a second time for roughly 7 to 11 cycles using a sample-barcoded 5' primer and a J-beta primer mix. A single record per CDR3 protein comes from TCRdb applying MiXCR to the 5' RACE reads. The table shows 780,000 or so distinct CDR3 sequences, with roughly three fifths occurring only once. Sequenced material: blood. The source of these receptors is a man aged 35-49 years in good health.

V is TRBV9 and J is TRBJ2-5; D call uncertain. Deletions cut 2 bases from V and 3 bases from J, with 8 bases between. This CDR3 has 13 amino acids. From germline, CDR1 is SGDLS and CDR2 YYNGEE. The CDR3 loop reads CASSVQVEETQYF. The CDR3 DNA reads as TGTGCCAGCAGCGTGCAAGTTGAAGAGACCCAGTACTTC.

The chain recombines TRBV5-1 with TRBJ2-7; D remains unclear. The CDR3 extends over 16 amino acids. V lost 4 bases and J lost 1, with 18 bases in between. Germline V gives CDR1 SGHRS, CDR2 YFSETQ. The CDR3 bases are TGCGCCAGCAGCCGATCTCGCGCTAGAACTTCCTACGAGCAGTACTTC. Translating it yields CASSRSRARTSYEQYF.

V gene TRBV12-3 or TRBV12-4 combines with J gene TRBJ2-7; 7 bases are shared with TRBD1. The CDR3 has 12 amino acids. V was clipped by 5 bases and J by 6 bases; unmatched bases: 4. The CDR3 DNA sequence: TGTGCCAGCAGTACGGACAGGCGCGAGCAGTACTTC. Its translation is CASSTDRREQYF.

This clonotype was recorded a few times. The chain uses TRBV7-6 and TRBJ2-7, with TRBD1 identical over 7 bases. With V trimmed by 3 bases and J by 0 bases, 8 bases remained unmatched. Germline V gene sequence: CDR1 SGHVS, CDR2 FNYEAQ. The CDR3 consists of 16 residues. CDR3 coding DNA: TGTGCCAGCAGCTTGGCCGGGACAGCTAGCTCCTACGAGCAGTACTTC. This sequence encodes CASSLAGTASSYEQYF. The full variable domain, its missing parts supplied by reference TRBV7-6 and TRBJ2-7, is GAGVSQSPRYKVTKRGQDVALRCDPISGHVSLYWYRQALGQGPEFLTYFNYEAQQDKSGLPNDRFSAERPEGSISTLTIQRTEQRDSAMYRCASSLAGTASSYEQYFGPGTRLTVT.

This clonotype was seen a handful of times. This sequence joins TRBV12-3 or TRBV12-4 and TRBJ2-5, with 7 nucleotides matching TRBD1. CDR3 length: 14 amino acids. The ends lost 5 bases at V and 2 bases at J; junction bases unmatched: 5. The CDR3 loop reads CASSQLQGQETQYF. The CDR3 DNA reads TGTGCCAGCAGTCAACTACAGGGGCAAGAGACCCAGTACTTC.

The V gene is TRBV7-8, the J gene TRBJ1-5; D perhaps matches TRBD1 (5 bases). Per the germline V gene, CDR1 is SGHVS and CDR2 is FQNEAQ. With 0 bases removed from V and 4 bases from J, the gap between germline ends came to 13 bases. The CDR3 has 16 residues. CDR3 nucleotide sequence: TGTGCCAGCAGCTTAGCGCTGGGGCTGACGAATCAGCCCCAGCATTTT. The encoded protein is CASSLALGLTNQPQHF.

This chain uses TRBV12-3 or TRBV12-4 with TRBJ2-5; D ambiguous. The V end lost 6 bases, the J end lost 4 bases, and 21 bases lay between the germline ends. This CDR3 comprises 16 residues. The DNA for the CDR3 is TGTGCCAGCAGATCGAAGGATAAAGGGTACCCAGAGACCCAGTACTTC. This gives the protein CASRSKDKGYPETQYF.